One and the same sample provided the 21 T cell receptor beta chains below, sequenced in a study of T cell responses to AZD1222 COVID-19 vaccine (dated by TCRdb to about 2021). The method was the immunoSEQ multiplex PCR assay. TCRdb carries this immuneACCESS record with in-frame sequences only. Its versions omit some clonotypes, under half of them owing to an unresolved V gene in the studies checked, with the rest unexplained. The sample has about 92,000 clones on record, roughly 87% of them singletons. The ten largest clones add up to around 5.8% of the sample. What the time point label conveys for this sample: baseline before first vaccination. The source was peripheral blood, collected on day 0 of AZD1222 vaccination. All receptors derive from an adult in good health.

This clone has only a few counts. The chain uses TRBV6-5 and TRBJ1-4, with D unclear. Trimming shortened V by 0 bases and J by 2 bases, and 7 bases separated the two germline ends. Germline CDR1 reads MNHEY; CDR2 reads SVGAGI. The length of the CDR3 is 15 residues. The CDR3 DNA sequence: TGTGCCAGCAGTTACTCGCTGGGGACTAATGAAAAACTGTTTTTT. Encoded protein: CASSYSLGTNEKLFF.

V usage is TRBV9 and J usage is TRBJ2-7; D possibly corresponds to TRBD1 (6 bases). The CDR3 length is 14 residues. The V gene lost 0 bases and the J gene lost 3 bases, with 10 bases spanning the gap. CDR1 SGDLS and CDR2 YYNGEE come from the germline V gene. The CDR3 DNA is TGTGCCAGCAGCGTAGAGGGCAGGGGCTACGAGCAGTACTTC. Protein: CASSVEGRGYEQYF.

The V gene is TRBV5-4, the J gene TRBJ2-3, with D perhaps TRBD2 (6 bases). This CDR3 spans 14 amino acids. The germline V and J ends were trimmed by 4 bases and 7 bases, with 16 bases remaining between them. Per germline, CDR1 SGHNT and CDR2 YYREEE (reference sequence). Written as DNA, the CDR3 is TGTGCCAGCAGCCTGGGCGGGATGGCTAATACGCAGTATTTT. It translates to CASSLGGMANTQYF.

The chain links TRBV6-4 to TRBJ2-1; 9 nucleotides match TRBD2. The length of the CDR3 is 16 residues. The trim removed 0 bases at V and 7 bases at J, leaving 7 bases unmatched. CDR1 is MRHNA, CDR2 SNTAGT, per germline. CDR3 DNA sequence: TGTGCCAGCAGTGACTCCACTAGCGGGTATCCTAATGAGCAGTTCTTC. Translating it yields CASSDSTSGYPNEQFF.

CDR3 DNA sequence: TGTGCCAGCAGGCCTCAGGGTTTAAACTATGGCTACACCTTC. It codes for CASRPQGLNYGYTF. The V gene is TRBV27, the J gene TRBJ1-2, with D possibly being TRBD1 (5 bases). V was shortened by 6 bases and J by 2 bases, with 13 bases between the two germline ends. The CDR3 is made up of 14 amino acids. The germline gives CDR1 MNHEY, CDR2 SMNVEV (reference sequence).

The chain carries TRBV19 and TRBJ1-2; unclear D gene. Germline CDR1 LNHDA, CDR2 SQIVND (reference sequence). V was trimmed by 2 bases and J by 4 bases, leaving 11 bases between them. This CDR3 contains 14 residues. Here the CDR3 reads CASSINSDGYGYTF. The CDR3 nucleotides read TGTGCCAGTAGTATAAATTCGGACGGCTATGGCTACACCTTC.

The genes are TRBV12-3 or TRBV12-4 and TRBJ1-5; D is perhaps TRBD1 (6 bases). The CDR3 is 13 amino acids. Trimming removed 3 bases at V and 7 bases at J, with 10 bases between. The CDR3, as DNA: TGTGCCAGCAGTTTCCCAGGGGAACAGCCCCAGCATTTT. Translated: CASSFPGEQPQHF.

The V call is TRBV27, the J call TRBJ1-4, with 9 bases identical to TRBD1. With 1 base clipped from V and 6 bases from J, the junction kept 3 bases outside the gene matches. The CDR3 spans 15 residues. Germline assignment: CDR1 MNHEY and CDR2 SMNVEV (reference sequence). The CDR3 loop reads CASSLWGQGDEKLFF. The CDR3 DNA reads TGTGCCAGCAGTTTATGGGGACAGGGTGATGAAAAACTGTTTTTT.

The V and J genes are TRBV19 and TRBJ2-5; D is ambiguous. This CDR3 contains 14 residues. With 3 bases removed from V and 2 bases from J, the gap between germline ends came to 10 bases. Per germline, CDR1 LNHDA and CDR2 SQIVND (reference sequence). CDR3 DNA: TGTGCCAGTAGTATGGGTTCCGGGCAAGAGACCCAGTACTTC. It translates to CASSMGSGQETQYF.

V and J are TRBV5-1 and TRBJ2-4; no clear D gene. The CDR3 has 15 amino acids. The V and J ends lost 2 bases and 3 bases respectively, with 12 bases between them. Germline lookup yields CDR1 SGHRS and CDR2 YFSETQ. CDR3 bases: TGCGCCAGCAGCTTAAGTCGGCCCGGCAAAAACATTCAGTACTTC. Translating it yields CASSLSRPGKNIQYF.

The chain combines TRBV3-1 (or the pseudogene TRBV3-2) with TRBJ1-1; 9 bases line up with TRBD1. The germline gives CDR1 LGHDT, CDR2 YNNKEL (reference sequence). The CDR3 contains 16 residues. V lost 1 base and J lost 5; bases outside the gene matches: 8. CDR3: CASSQAVHRGRTEAFF. The CDR3 DNA sequence: TGTGCCAGCAGCCAAGCGGTTCACAGGGGGCGGACTGAAGCTTTCTTT.

This clone was seen only a few times. V gene TRBV2 combines with J gene TRBJ2-7; a weak D match, TRBD2 (5 bases). The CDR3 sequence is 12 residues long. Trimming removed 0 bases from V and 9 bases from J, with 9 bases in between. In germline, CDR1 is SNHLY, CDR2 FYNNEI. CDR3 residues: CASSEARVWQYF. The CDR3 DNA reads TGTGCCAGCAGTGAAGCGCGGGTATGGCAGTACTTC.

The chain employs TRBV24-1 and TRBJ2-1; 7 positions agree with TRBD2. This CDR3 region has 14 residues. V was pared by 12 bases and J by 0 bases, with 7 bases of the junction left unmatched. Germline CDR1 and CDR2: KGHDR and SFDVKD. The CDR3 is CAPPSGSSYNEQFF. The CDR3 nucleotides are TGTGCCCCACCTAGCGGCAGCTCCTACAATGAGCAGTTCTTC.

This chain uses TRBV5-1 with TRBJ1-2; no clear D. Germline CDR1 is SGHRS and CDR2 is YFSETQ. The CDR3 spans 14 residues. Trimming cost V 0 bases and J 2 bases, with 8 bases left between them. The CDR3 region is CASSLESENYGYTF. The CDR3 region has the DNA TGCGCCAGCAGCTTGGAATCGGAGAACTATGGCTACACCTTC.

The rearrangement uses TRBV7-9 and TRBJ2-3, with D hard to call. CDR3 length: 16 amino acids. V was pared by 4 bases and J by 2 bases, with 16 bases between. The germline gives CDR1 SEHNR, CDR2 FQNEAQ (reference sequence). The CDR3 sequence: CASSSPLVTPTDTQYF. Here the CDR3 DNA reads TGTGCCAGCAGCTCGCCTCTTGTTACGCCCACAGATACGCAGTATTTT.

This clone occurred once. The V and J genes are TRBV28 and TRBJ1-5, with D possibly being TRBD1 (6 bases). Trimming removed 3 bases at V and 4 bases at J, with 10 bases between. The CDR3 totals 14 residues. Germline V lookup: CDR1 MDHEN, CDR2 SYDVKM. In DNA, the CDR3 is TGTGCCAGCAGTTTCGGGACACAGAATCAGCCCCAGCATTTT. This encodes CASSFGTQNQPQHF.

The chain recombines TRBV7-8 with TRBJ1-6; tentative D call: TRBD1 (5 bases). With 5 bases removed from V and 1 base from J, the gap between germline ends came to 15 bases. Germline lookup yields CDR1 SGHVS and CDR2 FQNEAQ. The CDR3 runs 17 residues. CDR3 DNA: TGTGCCAGCAGCGCCTTAGACAGATATTCCTATAATTCACCCCTCCACTTT. Translation: CASSALDRYSYNSPLHF.

V usage is TRBV28 and J usage is TRBJ1-4, with 7 positions matching TRBD1. Germline V gene data show CDR1 as MDHEN and CDR2 as SYDVKM. This CDR3 contains 14 residues. Germline trimming cut 7 bases from V and 8 bases from J; bases unmatched to any gene: 10. The CDR3 spells CASKGDRIGEKLFF. The CDR3 DNA reads TGTGCCAGCAAAGGGGACAGAATAGGGGAAAAACTGTTTTTT.

The V and J genes are TRBV6-2 or TRBV6-3 and TRBJ1-2; D possibly corresponds to TRBD1 (5 bases). Germline lookup yields CDR1 MNHEY and CDR2 SVGEGT. The CDR3 consists of 16 residues. Trimming removed 2 bases at V and 2 bases at J, with 15 bases between. The CDR3 spells CASSYDVGRENYGYTF. As DNA, the CDR3 is TGTGCCAGCAGTTACGACGTCGGCAGGGAGAACTATGGCTACACCTTC.

The chain uses TRBV6-1 and TRBJ2-6; TRBD1 is a possible D gene (5 bases). V lost 1 base to trimming and J lost 1 base, with 8 bases between them. The CDR3 runs to 16 residues. In germline, CDR1 is MNHNS, CDR2 SASEGT. The CDR3 loop reads CASSEGTFSGANVLTF. The CDR3 DNA reads TGTGCCAGCAGTGAAGGGACATTTTCTGGGGCCAACGTCCTGACTTTC.

The rearrangement uses TRBV21-1 and TRBJ1-2; no DNA check was done on the table's D call, TRBD1. TRBV21-1 is noted as a pseudogene. The CDR3 covers 14 residues. For the CDR3, the DNA is TGTGCCAGCATGGGACAGGGAAACGTTTATGGCTACACCTTC. Translated, it gives CASMGQGNVYGYTF.